The 23 T cell receptor beta chains below were found in one sample sequenced in a study of blood T cell repertoires in COVID-19. Clones were read by immunoSEQ multiplex PCR, and TCRdb kept only the in-frame ones, dropping some. The table records some 180,000 clones, approximately 84% of them present only once. Source material: peripheral blood. These receptors came from a woman aged 80 or older with COVID-19, enrolled during active disease.

This clone was seen a handful of times. This chain links TRBV2 with TRBJ1-1; D is ambiguous. V lost 7 bases and J 13 bases, leaving 16 bases between the germline ends. Germline CDR1 and CDR2: SNHLY and FYNNEI. The CDR3 length is 11 residues. DNA of the CDR3: TGTGCCAGCAATCCAGGAATCACAGATTTCTTT. Its translation: CASNPGITDFF.

The rearrangement uses TRBV2 and TRBJ2-5; no firm D call. Trimming stripped 4 bases from V and 5 bases from J, with 5 bases between. CDR1 SNHLY and CDR2 FYNNEI come from the germline V gene. This CDR3 contains 11 residues. The CDR3 spells CASSVIETQYF. Here the CDR3 DNA reads TGTGCCAGCAGTGTTATTGAGACCCAGTACTTC. The full variable domain, with the rest looked up from reference TRBV2 and TRBJ2-5, is EPEVTQTPSHQVTQMGQEVILRCVPISNHLYFYWYRQILGQKVEFLVSFYNNEISEKSEIFDDQFSVERPDGSNFTLKIRSTKLEDSAMYFCASSVIETQYFGPGTRLLVL.

This chain joins TRBV10-2 and TRBJ1-4; D is ambiguous. Germline V gene lookup returns CDR1 WSHSY and CDR2 SAAADI. Trimming stripped 1 base from V and 7 bases from J, with 10 bases between. The CDR3 contains 14 residues. Here the CDR3 DNA reads TGCGCCAGCAGTGAGTTGGGAGGAAGTGAAAAACTGTTTTTT. The encoded protein is CASSELGGSEKLFF.

This chain links TRBV18 with TRBJ1-1, with D perhaps TRBD1 (6 bases). Trimming pared 4 bases from V and 3 bases from J, leaving 18 bases between. This CDR3 is 16 amino acids long. Germline loops: CDR1 KGHSH, CDR2 LQKENI. CDR3 in amino acids: CASSHNTGNGDTEAFF. CDR3 nucleotide sequence: TGTGCCAGCTCACACAACACAGGGAATGGCGACACTGAAGCTTTCTTT.

V and J are TRBV4-3 and TRBJ1-5; D gene unclear. The CDR3 spans 13 residues. The V gene's germline CDR1 is LGHNA and CDR2 YSLEER. V lost 0 bases and J lost 5, with 5 bases in between. CDR3: CASSQDSYQPQHF. CDR3 DNA sequence: TGCGCCAGCAGCCAAGACTCGTATCAGCCCCAGCATTTT.

The genes are TRBV7-6 and TRBJ1-2; TRBD1 might be the D (6 bases). The CDR3 has 13 residues. V was trimmed by 5 bases and J by 3 bases, leaving 10 bases between them. Looked up from germline, CDR1 is SGHVS and CDR2 is FNYEAQ. The CDR3 loop is CASSHRDDYGYTF. In DNA, the CDR3 is TGTGCCAGCAGCCACAGGGACGACTATGGCTACACCTTC.

The rearrangement joins TRBV6-1 to TRBJ2-7; 13 bases match TRBD2. The trim removed 4 bases at V and 3 bases at J, leaving 6 bases unmatched. Germline CDR1 MNHNS, CDR2 SASEGT. There are 16 residues in the CDR3. This CDR3 is CASSGTSGSYFYEQYF. The CDR3 DNA sequence: TGTGCCAGCAGTGGGACTAGCGGGAGTTATTTCTACGAGCAGTACTTC.

The CDR3 protein is CASSLRDSGNTIYF. The DNA for the CDR3 is TGTGCCAGCAGCCTCCGGGATTCTGGAAACACCATATATTTT. The V call is TRBV7-8, the J call TRBJ1-3; D remains unclear. Trimming shortened V by 5 bases and J by 1 base, and 9 bases separated the two germline ends. The CDR3 consists of 14 residues. The germline V gene encodes CDR1 SGHVS and CDR2 FQNEAQ. The entire variable domain, with the rest obtained from reference TRBV7-8 and TRBJ1-3, is as follows: GAGVSQSPRYKVAKRGQDVALRCDPISGHVSLFWYQQALGQGPEFLTYFQNEAQLDKSGLPSDRFFAERPEGSVSTLKIQRTQQEDSAVYLCASSLRDSGNTIYFGEGSWLTVV.

The chain recombines TRBV5-6 with TRBJ2-5; 9 bases agree with TRBD1. Germline V gene data show CDR1 as SGHDT and CDR2 as YYEEEE. After removal of 4 bases from V and 2 bases from J, the junction contained 6 bases not matched to a gene. The CDR3 runs to 15 residues. The CDR3 is CASSMDRGFQETQYF. Written as DNA, the CDR3 is TGTGCCAGCAGCATGGACAGGGGATTTCAAGAGACCCAGTACTTC.

This chain links TRBV5-1 with TRBJ2-3, with 9 bases that match TRBD1. This CDR3 has 16 residues. The V gene's germline CDR1 is SGHRS and CDR2 YFSETQ. J was trimmed by 1 base and V by 3 bases; bases with no gene match: 6. DNA for the CDR3: TGCGCCAGCAGCTGGATACAGGGGGCAGGCACAGATACGCAGTATTTT. Translation gives CASSWIQGAGTDTQYF.

The J gene is TRBJ2-7, the V gene TRBV9; D perhaps matches TRBD2 (6 bases). Germline-derived CDR1 and CDR2 are SGDLS and YYNGEE. The V and J ends lost 7 bases and 3 bases respectively, with 11 bases between them. The CDR3 sequence is 12 residues long. This CDR3 is CASGQGGYEQYF. Here the CDR3 DNA reads TGTGCCAGCGGGCAGGGAGGCTACGAGCAGTACTTC.

This clone was observed a single time. This chain uses TRBV18 with TRBJ1-2, with TRBD1 matching 7 bases. The CDR3 has 16 amino acids. Trimming took 3 bases from V and 1 from J; bases not matched to a gene: 8. Germline V gene lookup returns CDR1 KGHSH and CDR2 LQKENI. CDR3 sequence (DNA): TGTGCCAGCTCACCCGTGACAGGGCGGGGTAACTATGGCTACACCTTC. Translating gives CASSPVTGRGNYGYTF.

The V call is TRBV19, the J call TRBJ1-2; the match to TRBD1 covers 9 bases. With 4 bases clipped from V and 7 bases from J, the junction kept 10 bases outside the gene matches. The germline gives CDR1 LNHDA, CDR2 SQIVND (reference sequence). The CDR3 extends over 15 amino acids. As DNA, the CDR3 is TGTGCCAGTAGTACCACACAGGGGGCTAAGGTTGGCTACACCTTC. It specifies CASSTTQGAKVGYTF. Full variable domain (missing parts from reference TRBV19 and TRBJ1-2): DGGITQSPKYLFRKEGQNVTLSCEQNLNHDAMYWYRQDPGQGLRLIYYSQIVNDFQKGDIAEGYSVSREKKESFPLTVTSAQKNPTAFYLCASSTTQGAKVGYTFGSGTRLTVV.

Turning to this clone: Other nucleotide sequences in the sample specify the same CDR3. The chain couples TRBV18 to TRBJ1-2, with 10 bases fitting TRBD1. The CDR3 has 13 amino acids. In germline, CDR1 is KGHSH, CDR2 LQKENI. V was pared by 3 bases and J by 6 bases, with 1 base of the junction left unmatched. For the CDR3, the DNA is TGTGCCAGCTCACCCGGACAGGGGGATGGCTACACCTTC. Protein sequence: CASSPGQGDGYTF.

This chain connects TRBV3-1 (or the pseudogene TRBV3-2) to TRBJ2-6, with TRBD2 matching over 9 bases. The CDR3 totals 17 residues. Per the germline V gene, CDR1 is LGHDT and CDR2 is YNNKEL (reference sequence). V shed 4 bases, J shed 0 bases, and the junction held 4 bases outside the gene matches. Here the CDR3 DNA reads TGTGCCAGCAGCCTACTAGCGGGCAGCTCTGGGGCCAACGTCCTGACTTTC. Translating it yields CASSLLAGSSGANVLTF.

This clone was detected a few times. The J gene is TRBJ1-3, the V gene TRBV5-1; 11 bases are shared with TRBD1. With 5 bases clipped from V and 0 bases from J, the junction kept 4 bases outside the gene matches. The CDR3 has 16 amino acids. CDR1 is SGHRS and CDR2 is YFSETQ in the germline V gene. CDR3 sequence (DNA): TGCGCCAGCAGGAGGACAGGGGGCGTCTCTGGAAACACCATATATTTT. This sequence encodes CASRRTGGVSGNTIYF.

The chain is built from TRBV11-2 and TRBJ2-1; tentative D call: TRBD2 (6 bases). V gave up 5 bases and J gave up 7 bases, with 18 bases separating them. CDR1 and CDR2 (germline): SGHAT, FQNNGV. This CDR3 region has 15 residues. In DNA, the CDR3 is TGTGCCAGCAGCCTCCTTTCGGCTAGCGTTAATGAGCAGTTCTTC. Amino acids: CASSLLSASVNEQFF.

Regarding this clone: This sample also contains other DNA sequences that code for the same CDR3. This chain connects TRBV20-1 to TRBJ2-7; TRBD2 matches at 7 bases. The CDR3 covers 13 residues. Germline CDR1 reads DFQATT; CDR2 reads SNEGSKA (reference sequence). J was trimmed by 3 bases and V by 3 bases; bases with no gene match: 5. DNA of the CDR3: TGCAGTGCTAGTTCCGGGGGGATCTACGAGCAGTACTTC. Translating it yields CSASSGGIYEQYF.

This rearrangement joins TRBV6-5 to TRBJ2-7, with D perhaps TRBD2 (6 bases). Germline V lookup: CDR1 MNHEY, CDR2 SVGAGI. V was pared by 11 bases and J by 0 bases, with 17 bases between. The CDR3 contains 14 residues. The CDR3 spells CAARRDSYSYEQYF. For the CDR3, the DNA is TGTGCCGCGAGGAGGGACTCGTACTCCTACGAGCAGTACTTC.

This clone was seen a few times. The chain employs TRBV11-2 and TRBJ2-1, with D tentatively TRBD1 (5 bases). This CDR3 comprises 14 residues. Germline V gene lookup returns CDR1 SGHAT and CDR2 FQNNGV. V was shortened by 5 bases and J by 5 bases, with 13 bases between the two germline ends. The CDR3, as DNA: TGTGCCAGCAGCCTGTCAGGGAAAAACAATGAGCAGTTCTTC. Protein product: CASSLSGKNNEQFF.

The chain combines TRBV11-2 with TRBJ2-7; TRBD2 matches 11 bases. J gave up 3 bases and V 4 bases, and 5 bases lay outside the gene matches. CDR3 size: 15 residues. Germline CDR1 SGHAT, CDR2 FQNNGV. The chain's CDR3 is CASSSGLAVDYEQYF. The CDR3 nucleotides read TGTGCCAGCAGCTCGGGACTAGCGGTTGACTACGAGCAGTACTTC.

The V gene is TRBV20-1, the J gene TRBJ2-5; D is ambiguous. The V gene's germline CDR1 is DFQATT and CDR2 SNEGSKA (reference sequence). CDR3 length equals 11 residues. Trimming shortened V by 1 base and J by 9 bases, and 9 bases separated the two germline ends. Here the CDR3 reads CSARVYEAQYF. The CDR3 coding sequence is TGCAGTGCTAGAGTATATGAGGCCCAGTACTTC.

The genes are TRBV16 and TRBJ1-1; D is perhaps TRBD1 (6 bases). The germline V gene encodes CDR1 KGHSY and CDR2 FQNENV. The CDR3 length is 12 residues. V lost 4 bases to trimming and J lost 8 bases, with 11 bases between them. The CDR3 bases are TGTGCCAGCAGCCTGAACAGGGTAGAAGCTTTCTTT. Its translation is CASSLNRVEAFF.